Below, 17 T cell receptor beta chains from the same sample are listed, as sequenced in a study of blood T cell repertoires in COVID-19 (dated by TCRdb to between 2020 and 2021). The library relied on the immunoSEQ multiplex PCR assay. Here the immuneACCESS table is served through TCRdb, limited to in-frame sequences with V and J called. Missing clones are a known gap in these copies; in checked studies unresolved V genes cover under half, and the rest lacks a known reason. Here the sample has about 51,000 clones; approximately 86% occur a single time. Jointly, the top ten make up roughly 4% of the sample. The sample was peripheral blood. The receptors here all came from an elderly man with active COVID-19.

As for this clone: The sample contains more than one DNA sequence encoding this CDR3. The chain has TRBV9 and TRBJ1-2; maybe TRBD1 (5 bases). Germline V gene lookup returns CDR1 SGDLS and CDR2 YYNGEE. The CDR3 runs 12 residues. V was pared by 0 bases and J by 5 bases, with 5 bases between. CDR3 amino acids: CASSVGQYGYTF. Here the CDR3 DNA reads TGTGCCAGCAGCGTAGGACAGTATGGCTACACCTTC.

This chain uses TRBV28 with TRBJ1-6, with TRBD1 as a possible D gene (5 bases). V gave up 10 bases and J gave up 7 bases, with 20 bases separating them. Germline V CDR1 and CDR2: MDHEN, SYDVKM. The length of the CDR3 is 15 residues. The CDR3 DNA sequence: TGTGCCACCTACCCCCTCGCCAGGGAAAATTCACCCCTCCACTTT. Translation gives CATYPLARENSPLHF.

The CDR3 DNA sequence: TGTGCCAGCAGCTTAGTACGACTAGCGGGAGGCTACGAGCAGTACTTC. This gives the protein CASSLVRLAGGYEQYF. The rearrangement uses TRBV11-2 and TRBJ2-7; TRBD2 matches at 13 bases. Germline lookup yields CDR1 SGHAT and CDR2 FQNNGV. The V gene end was trimmed by 1 base and the J gene end by 3 bases; junction bases not matched to a gene: 3. The CDR3 extends over 16 amino acids.

The rearrangement joins TRBV7-2 to TRBJ2-7; TRBD2 matches at 9 bases. V was pared by 5 bases and J by 4 bases, with 9 bases of the junction left unmatched. Germline loops: CDR1 SGHTA, CDR2 FQGNSA. The CDR3 is made up of 15 amino acids. CDR3 amino acids: CASSRDSGSGYEQYF. CDR3 sequence (DNA): TGTGCCAGCAGCCGCGATAGCGGGAGCGGGTACGAGCAGTACTTC.

The J gene is TRBJ1-5, the V gene TRBV19, with a tentative D call TRBD1 (6 bases). Germline V gene lookup returns CDR1 LNHDA and CDR2 SQIVND (reference sequence). The CDR3 contains 14 residues. Trimming took 4 bases from V and 4 from J, leaving 11 bases between them. The CDR3 coding sequence is TGTGCCAGTAGTACGTACACAGGGAATCAGCCCCAGCATTTT. Translation gives CASSTYTGNQPQHF.

The rearrangement uses TRBV6-5 and TRBJ1-1; 10 bases line up with TRBD1. With 6 bases clipped from V and 5 bases from J, the junction kept 9 bases outside the gene matches. The CDR3 covers 15 residues. CDR1 is MNHEY and CDR2 is SVGAGI in the germline V gene. This chain's CDR3 is CASSRSGQGVTEAFF. The CDR3 DNA follows: TGTGCCAGCAGCCGCTCTGGACAGGGGGTTACTGAAGCTTTCTTT.

The chain recombines TRBV5-4 with TRBJ1-3, with D tentatively TRBD1 (5 bases). The V end lost 4 bases, the J end lost 4 bases, and 12 bases lay between the germline ends. CDR1 and CDR2 (germline): SGHNT, YYREEE (reference sequence). CDR3 length: 14 amino acids. CDR3 sequence: CASSRGTTGNTIYF. The CDR3 bases are TGTGCCAGCAGCCGCGGGACTACAGGAAACACCATATATTTT.

The V gene is TRBV5-6, the J gene TRBJ1-6; 10 bases map to TRBD1. Per germline, CDR1 SGHDT and CDR2 YYEEEE. The length of the CDR3 is 15 residues. Germline trimming cut 4 bases from V and 5 bases from J; bases unmatched to any gene: 3. The CDR3 spells CASSAGTGDNSPLHF. The CDR3 DNA sequence: TGTGCCAGCAGCGCCGGGACAGGGGATAATTCACCCCTCCACTTT.

The rearrangement joins TRBV5-6 to TRBJ1-2, with 8 bases aligning to TRBD1. Germline loops: CDR1 SGHDT, CDR2 YYEEEE. The J segment lost 4 bases and the V segment lost 0 bases, leaving 2 bases of the junction unmatched. The CDR3 runs to 14 residues. In nucleotides, the CDR3 is TGTGCCAGCAGCTTGGACAGGGGGTCCTATGGCTACACCTTC. Translating gives CASSLDRGSYGYTF.

Only one count was recorded for this clone. The gene calls are TRBV13 and TRBJ2-3, with 9 bases matching TRBD2. J lost 0 bases, V lost 6 bases, and 7 bases had no gene match. The CDR3 totals 16 residues. CDR1 is PRHDT, CDR2 FYEKMQ, per germline (reference sequence). In DNA form, the CDR3 reads TGTGCCAGCAGAGGGAGCGGGGGGAGGAGCACAGATACGCAGTATTTT. As protein: CASRGSGGRSTDTQYF.

The CDR3 DNA follows: TGTGCCAGCAGTTTACCGACTAGCGGAGAGGGTCACACAGATACGCAGTATTTT. This codes for CASSLPTSGEGHTDTQYF. This chain joins TRBV27 and TRBJ2-3; 9 bases line up with TRBD2. V trimming: 2 bases; J trimming: 2 bases; junction bases outside the gene matches: 11. The CDR3 spans 18 residues. Germline V gene data show CDR1 as MNHEY and CDR2 as SMNVEV (reference sequence).

The rearrangement joins TRBV29-1 to TRBJ2-1; weak D call: TRBD1 (7 bases). Germline CDR1 SQVTM, CDR2 ANQGSEA. The CDR3 totals 14 residues. The V end was cut by 5 bases, the J end by 0 bases, with 11 bases between. CDR3 amino acids: CSVQGGTSYNEQFF. DNA for the CDR3: TGCAGCGTTCAGGGGGGAACCTCCTACAATGAGCAGTTCTTC.

The CDR3 DNA reads TGCGCCAGCAGCCAAGCCCTGGAGGGTGCCCCGAATCAGCCCCAGCATTTT. Residues: CASSQALEGAPNQPQHF. V is TRBV4-3 and J is TRBJ1-5; D gene unclear. Germline CDR1 is LGHNA and CDR2 is YSLEER. With 1 base removed from V and 4 bases from J, the gap between germline ends came to 17 bases. This CDR3 contains 17 residues.

The rearrangement links TRBV24-1 to TRBJ2-1; TRBD2 is a possible D gene (5 bases). Germline V gene sequence: CDR1 KGHDR, CDR2 SFDVKD. The CDR3 is 15 amino acids. Trimming stripped 8 bases from V and 5 bases from J, with 18 bases between. In nucleotides, the CDR3 is TGTGCCACCACCGCCCCCTCCGGGATTCACAATGAGCAGTTCTTC. Amino acids: CATTAPSGIHNEQFF.

The table lists this clone with a few counts. The chain has TRBV28 and TRBJ1-6; TRBD1 might be the D (6 bases). The CDR3 totals 15 residues. From germline, CDR1 is MDHEN and CDR2 SYDVKM. V was cut by 8 bases and J by 13 bases, with 24 bases left in between. The CDR3 loop is CASAIGPGDGVPLHF. The CDR3 nucleotides read TGTGCCAGCGCGATCGGCCCAGGGGATGGGGTGCCCCTCCACTTT.

Worth noting for this clone: The same CDR3 also results from other DNA sequences found in this sample. The chain combines TRBV5-1 with TRBJ1-2; 10 positions match TRBD1. There are 14 residues in the CDR3. Germline loops: CDR1 SGHRS, CDR2 YFSETQ. V lost 4 bases and J lost 8; bases outside the gene matches: 8. CDR3 residues: CASSQGQGEGGYTF. The DNA for the CDR3 is TGCGCCAGCAGCCAAGGACAGGGGGAGGGGGGCTACACCTTC. Variable domain in full (rest from reference TRBV5-1 and TRBJ1-2): KAGVTQTPRYLIKTRGQQVTLSCSPISGHRSVSWYQQTPGQGLQFLFEYFSETQRNKGNFPGRFSGRQFSNSRSEMNVSTLELGDSALYLCASSQGQGEGGYTFGSGTRLTVV.

The chain couples TRBV19 to TRBJ1-1; D is uncertain. CDR3 length: 12 amino acids. Looked up from germline, CDR1 is LNHDA and CDR2 is SQIVND (reference sequence). Trimming left V 5 bases short and J 1 base short, with 5 bases between. CDR3: CASSVWNTEAFF. Written as DNA, the CDR3 is TGTGCCAGTAGTGTATGGAACACTGAAGCTTTCTTT.